The 15 T cell receptor beta chains below come from one sample, sequenced in a study of tumor-infiltrating lymphocytes in localized non-small cell lung cancer. The protocol was immunoSEQ multiplex PCR, while the TCRdb copy is restricted to in-frame clones and leaves out a portion. This repertoire shows about 8,400 clones, more than 65% found once; its top ten account for roughly 5.5%. Sequenced: lung tumor tissue. These receptor sequences come from a human donor with non-small cell lung cancer.

The chain is built from TRBV4-1 and TRBJ2-3, with TRBD2 identical over 8 bases. This CDR3 is built from 17 residues. Germline loops: CDR1 MGHRA, CDR2 YSYEKL. J lost 4 bases, V lost 0 bases, and 9 bases had no gene match. The CDR3 spells CASSQEGSGSRSDTQYF. The CDR3 DNA sequence: TGCGCCAGCAGCCAAGAGGGAAGCGGGAGTCGTTCAGATACGCAGTATTTT.

The genes are TRBV12-5 and TRBJ2-6; TRBD2 aligns across 7 bases. There are 16 residues in the CDR3. Germline V gene data show CDR1 as LGHNT and CDR2 as FRNRAP. Unmatched junction bases numbered 1, after V lost 2 bases and J lost 0 bases. The chain's CDR3 is CASGLTGGSGANVLTF. CDR3 bases: TGTGCTAGTGGTTTGACGGGGGGCTCTGGGGCCAACGTCCTGACTTTC.

This rearrangement joins TRBV13 to TRBJ1-5, with a possible D match to TRBD1 (5 bases). V dropped 0 bases and J dropped 4 bases, with 7 bases sitting between them. Germline CDR1 is PRHDT and CDR2 is FYEKMQ (reference sequence). The CDR3 covers 14 residues. CDR3 sequence: CASSLGRGNQPQHF. For the CDR3, the DNA is TGTGCCAGCAGCTTAGGCCGGGGGAATCAGCCCCAGCATTTT.

The chain is built from TRBV6-6 and TRBJ2-2; D is unresolved. The CDR3 contains 12 residues. CDR1 and CDR2 from the germline V gene are MNHNY and SVGAGI (reference sequence). The V and J ends lost 2 bases and 7 bases respectively, with 5 bases between them. The chain's CDR3 is CASSYAVGELFF. CDR3 coding DNA: TGTGCCAGCAGTTACGCGGTCGGGGAGCTGTTTTTT.

The rearrangement joins TRBV5-4 to TRBJ1-2; D is ambiguous. Germline V CDR1 and CDR2: SGHNT, YYREEE (reference sequence). The CDR3 is made up of 14 amino acids. Trimming took 4 bases from V and 1 from J, leaving 11 bases between them. This CDR3 reads CASSLEAINYGYTF. The CDR3 DNA follows: TGTGCCAGCAGCCTAGAAGCGATTAACTATGGCTACACCTTC.

This chain connects TRBV11-2 to TRBJ1-1, with a weak D call TRBD1 (5 bases). Trimming removed 5 bases at V and 2 bases at J, with 15 bases between. This CDR3 contains 15 residues. Germline assignment: CDR1 SGHAT and CDR2 FQNNGV. DNA of the CDR3: TGTGCCAGCAGCGTATACAGGAGGCGCAACACTGAAGCTTTCTTT. Translating it yields CASSVYRRRNTEAFF. Complete variable domain (other parts from reference TRBV11-2 and TRBJ1-1): EAGVAQSPRYKIIEKRQSVAFWCNPISGHATLYWYQQILGQGPKLLIQFQNNGVVDDSQLPKDRFSAERLKGVDSTLKIQPAKLEDSAVYLCASSVYRRRNTEAFFGQGTRLTVV.

V usage is TRBV25-1 and J usage is TRBJ2-2; D is uncertain. V shed 7 bases and J shed 0 bases, with 15 bases lying between them. CDR3 length: 16 residues. From germline, CDR1 is MGHDK and CDR2 SYGVNS. The CDR3 region has the DNA TGTGCCAGCACCCCTCGTGAAGGCGCGAACACCGGGGAGCTGTTTTTT. Its protein product is CASTPREGANTGELFF.

The CDR3 here is CASSSASGTTTYEQYF. In DNA form, the CDR3 reads TGCGCCAGCAGCTCTGCATCCGGGACAACTACATACGAGCAGTACTTC. The chain is built from TRBV5-1 and TRBJ2-7; possibly TRBD1 for D (6 bases). V was cut by 3 bases and J by 4 bases, with 20 bases left in between. The CDR3 consists of 16 residues. Germline CDR1 reads SGHRS; CDR2 reads YFSETQ. The full variable domain, its missing parts supplied by reference TRBV5-1 and TRBJ2-7, is KAGVTQTPRYLIKTRGQQVTLSCSPISGHRSVSWYQQTPGQGLQFLFEYFSETQRNKGNFPGRFSGRQFSNSRSEMNVSTLELGDSALYLCASSSASGTTTYEQYFGPGTRLTVT.

This clone has a handful of counts. The rearrangement joins TRBV9 to TRBJ2-1; 10 bases are shared with TRBD2. V lost 2 bases, J lost 2 bases, and 1 base stayed unmatched. Germline CDR1 SGDLS, CDR2 YYNGEE. The CDR3 sequence is 15 residues long. This CDR3 reads CASSVSGRAYNEQFF. CDR3 nucleotides: TGTGCCAGCAGCGTGAGCGGGAGGGCCTACAATGAGCAGTTCTTC.

The rearrangement links TRBV6-5 to TRBJ2-3, with a tentative D call TRBD2 (6 bases). The V and J ends lost 8 bases and 3 bases respectively, with 15 bases between them. Germline V gives CDR1 MNHEY, CDR2 SVGAGI. This CDR3 region has 14 residues. DNA of the CDR3: TGTGCCAGCGGAACTAGCCCCTCTACAGATACGCAGTATTTT. Translating gives CASGTSPSTDTQYF.

This chain joins TRBV7-9 and TRBJ2-1; D is possibly TRBD1 or TRBD2 (5 bases each). V lost 1 base and J 9 bases, leaving 10 bases between the germline ends. Germline V gives CDR1 SEHNR, CDR2 FQNEAQ (reference sequence). CDR3 size: 13 residues. Written as DNA, the CDR3 is TGTGCCAGCAGCTTAGACGTTGGGGGTGAGCAGTTCTTC. Protein: CASSLDVGGEQFF. The variable domain in full, completed from reference TRBV7-9 and TRBJ2-1, reads DTGVSQNPRHKITKRGQNVTFRCDPISEHNRLYWYRQTLGQGPEFLTYFQNEAQLEKSRLLSDRFSAERPKGSFSTLEIQRTEQGDSAMYLCASSLDVGGEQFFGPGTRLTVL.

The chain is built from TRBV5-1 and TRBJ2-3; TRBD1 might be the D (6 bases). Germline assignment: CDR1 SGHRS and CDR2 YFSETQ. The CDR3 has 15 amino acids. Trimming shortened V by 4 bases and J by 1 base, and 13 bases separated the two germline ends. For the CDR3, the DNA is TGCGCCAGCAGCGCTTTACAGGGCCGCACAGATACGCAGTATTTT. Its translation is CASSALQGRTDTQYF.

The chain has TRBV9 and TRBJ2-1, with TRBD2 matching over 7 bases. V lost 4 bases to trimming and J lost 2 bases; unmatched junction nucleotides: 6. Germline CDR1 reads SGDLS; CDR2 reads YYNGEE. The CDR3 covers 15 residues. CDR3 DNA: TGTGCCAGCAGCCTAAGCGGGATGACCTACAATGAGCAGTTCTTC. Its translation: CASSLSGMTYNEQFF.

The V and J genes are TRBV5-6 and TRBJ1-1; TRBD1 matches at 9 bases. V trimming: 4 bases; J trimming: 4 bases; junction bases outside the gene matches: 5. Germline values: CDR1 SGHDT, CDR2 YYEEEE. CDR3 size: 14 residues. The CDR3 sequence: CASSTGQGFTEAFF. CDR3 nucleotide sequence: TGTGCCAGCAGCACGGGACAGGGTTTCACTGAAGCTTTCTTT.

The V and J genes are TRBV7-2 and TRBJ2-4; either TRBD1 or TRBD2 may supply D (6 bases each). The germline V gene has CDR1 SGHTA and CDR2 FQGNSA. The CDR3 covers 16 residues. Trimming took off 2 bases at V and 0 bases at J, with 11 bases between the two ends. The CDR3 region is CASSLSGAKAKNIQYF. Written as DNA, the CDR3 is TGTGCCAGCAGCTTATCGGGGGCGAAAGCCAAAAACATTCAGTACTTC.